The text below deals with one TCR beta chain. Its antigen is unknown. Documented time point: week 35, safety follow-up. All doses held 300 ug of mutant IDH1 20-mer peptide, with topical imiquimod. This sample was included in a study of a mutant IDH1 vaccine in newly diagnosed glioma. Study information: Among treated patients, around 62% were male and around 40% female, and mean age was about 39 years.

Profiled with immunoSEQ multiplex PCR; TCRdb holds only in-frame clones, not every one. The data contain 73,000 or so clones, more than 70% of them singletons. CDR1 is LGHNA and CDR2 is YSLEER in the germline V gene. The CDR3 consists of 15 residues. V gave up 1 base and J gave up 5 bases, with 15 bases separating them. This receptor was identified in a man aged 18-30 years with glioma. The chain carries TRBV4-3 and TRBJ2-7; no clear D gene. The specimen comprised PBMCs, sampled from a glioma patient whose treatment included an IDH1 peptide vaccine. CDR3 bases: TGCGCCAGCAGCCAAGGGATCACCACTCCCCACGAGCAGTACTTC. This translates into CASSQGITTPHEQYF.